This T cell receptor (beta chain) was identified during a study of blood T cell repertoires in COVID-19. Assay used: immunoSEQ multiplex PCR; TCRdb lists only in-frame clones, some missing. The data show about 52,000 clones, 70% to 85% seen once. The V end was cut by 4 bases, the J end by 1 base, with 11 bases between. The CDR3 totals 15 residues. CDR1 and CDR2 (germline): SGHRS, YFSETQ. The sequenced material came from peripheral blood. The TCR comes from a man older than 75 with COVID-19, enrolled during active disease. This chain connects TRBV5-1 to TRBJ2-2; weak D call: TRBD2 (6 bases). The CDR3 DNA reads TGCGCCAGCAGCCCTTCCGGGGGGAACACCGGGGAGCTGTTTTTT. Translation: CASSPSGGNTGELFF.